What follows are 32 T cell receptor beta chains derived from one specimen sequenced in a study of blood T cell repertoires in COVID-19. Some clones are missing from TCRdb's copy, which holds only in-frame ones; the method was immunoSEQ multiplex PCR. In the table there are a few hundred thousand clones, about four fifths of which are singletons. The specimen sequenced was peripheral blood. The receptors originated from a woman in her 30s who had recovered from COVID-19.

This chain connects TRBV28 to TRBJ2-5, with 7 bases that match TRBD1. CDR1 and CDR2 (germline): MDHEN, SYDVKM. V lost 7 bases to trimming and J lost 4 bases; unmatched junction nucleotides: 12. The CDR3 covers 15 residues. The CDR3 sequence is CASIPIRGRVETQYF. The CDR3 DNA follows: TGTGCCAGCATCCCCATCAGGGGGAGAGTAGAGACCCAGTACTTC.

The rearrangement links TRBV27 to TRBJ1-5; a weak D match, TRBD1 (5 bases). There are 13 residues in the CDR3. V shed 2 bases and J shed 3 bases, with 5 bases lying between them. Germline V gene lookup returns CDR1 MNHEY and CDR2 SMNVEV (reference sequence). The CDR3: CASSLGANQPQHF. DNA for the CDR3: TGTGCCAGCAGTTTAGGGGCCAATCAGCCCCAGCATTTT.

The chain combines TRBV5-1 with TRBJ2-1, with TRBD2 matching over 14 bases. There are 15 residues in the CDR3. V dropped 5 bases and J dropped 9; count of bases not matched to a gene: 7. The germline V gene has CDR1 SGHRS and CDR2 YFSETQ. CDR3: CASRTSGRVMGEQFF. CDR3 DNA: TGCGCCAGCAGGACTAGCGGGAGGGTAATGGGTGAGCAGTTCTTC.

The DNA of the CDR3 is TGCAGCGTTGCCCGACTAGCGGAGCCAAACACCGGGGAGCTGTTTTTT. Protein sequence: CSVARLAEPNTGELFF. This rearrangement joins TRBV29-1 to TRBJ2-2; 9 positions match TRBD2. Per the germline V gene, CDR1 is SQVTM and CDR2 is ANQGSEA. This CDR3 has 16 residues. The V segment lost 4 bases and the J segment 2 bases; nucleotides outside the gene matches: 8.

Turning to this clone: A junction boundary mismatches the germline segment, possibly from a read error. V gene TRBV4-2 combines with J gene TRBJ2-6; 7 bases fit TRBD1. The germline V gene encodes CDR1 LGHNA and CDR2 YNFKEQ. The CDR3 is 18 amino acids. The CDR3 is CASSPWDSDSSGANVLTF. The CDR3 nucleotides are TGTGCCAGCAGCCCGTGGGACAGTGACTCCTCTGGAGCCAACGTCCTGACTTTC.

J is TRBJ2-1 and V is TRBV9, with 12 nucleotides matching TRBD2. The CDR3 is made up of 15 amino acids. Germline V gene data show CDR1 as SGDLS and CDR2 as YYNGEE. The junction had 6 bases not matched to a gene; V was cut back by 3 bases and J by 8 bases. In DNA form, the CDR3 reads TGTGCCAGCAGCGAGACTAGCGGGAGTCTCGATGAGCAGTTCTTC. It yields the protein CASSETSGSLDEQFF.

This sequence joins TRBV5-1 and TRBJ2-7; D gene unclear. CDR3 size: 13 residues. The germline V gene has CDR1 SGHRS and CDR2 YFSETQ. V lost 4 bases to trimming and J lost 2 bases, with 10 bases between them. CDR3 bases: TGCGCCAGCAGCGATTCCCCAGCCTACGAGCAGTACTTC. It specifies CASSDSPAYEQYF.

The CDR3 loop reads CAWSNGGLQYF. For the CDR3, the DNA is TGTGCCTGGAGTAATGGCGGGTTACAGTACTTC. The chain carries TRBV30 and TRBJ2-7, with a possible D match to TRBD2 (5 bases). Per germline, CDR1 GTSNPN and CDR2 SVGIG (reference sequence). Trimming pared 2 bases from V and 10 bases from J, leaving 12 bases between. This CDR3 region has 11 residues.

V usage is TRBV28 and J usage is TRBJ2-1; tentative D call: TRBD2 (5 bases). Germline V gives CDR1 MDHEN, CDR2 SYDVKM. Trimming took 8 bases from V and 3 from J, leaving 17 bases between them. CDR3 size: 15 residues. The CDR3 loop reads CASHRTVGNYNEQFF. In DNA, the CDR3 is TGTGCCAGCCACCGAACGGTCGGGAACTACAATGAGCAGTTCTTC.

This clone was counted a single time. This sequence joins TRBV4-2 and TRBJ1-5; no clear D gene. V was pared by 2 bases and J by 5 bases, with 16 bases between. Germline V CDR1 and CDR2: LGHNA, YNFKEQ. The CDR3 runs to 16 residues. CDR3 DNA: TGTGCCAGCAGCCAACAAGAGGGAATACCCCATCAGCCCCAGCATTTT. It encodes CASSQQEGIPHQPQHF.

This chain links TRBV4-1 with TRBJ2-7, with TRBD2 matching over 9 bases. This CDR3 is built from 16 residues. Germline-derived CDR1 and CDR2 are MGHRA and YSYEKL. The V segment lost 1 base and the J segment 2 bases; nucleotides outside the gene matches: 6. CDR3 amino acids: CASSQAQAGGPYEQYF. CDR3 bases: TGCGCCAGCAGCCAAGCGCAAGCGGGAGGACCCTACGAGCAGTACTTC.

The chain employs TRBV6-5 and TRBJ1-2, with 7 bases identical to TRBD1. The CDR3 loop spans 14 amino acids. Trimming cost V 11 bases and J 8 bases; bases outside gene matches: 17. The V gene's germline CDR1 is MNHEY and CDR2 SVGAGI. The CDR3 DNA sequence: TGTGCCGGCACGGCCACTACAGGGGACGGCGGCTACACCTTC. The encoded protein is CAGTATTGDGGYTF.

Only one count was recorded for this clone. The chain is built from TRBV3-1 (or the pseudogene TRBV3-2) and TRBJ2-1, with TRBD2 matching over 14 bases. Trimming at V came to 4 bases and at J to 8 bases, leaving 4 bases not matched to a gene. The CDR3 covers 15 residues. Germline CDR1 is LGHDT and CDR2 is YNNKEL (reference sequence). The CDR3 loop reads CASSRGTSGSYEQFF. The CDR3 DNA sequence: TGTGCCAGCAGCCGCGGGACTAGCGGGAGTTATGAGCAGTTCTTC.

This clone was detected only once. The rearrangement links TRBV6-4 to TRBJ2-1; tentatively, D is TRBD2 (6 bases). Germline V CDR1 and CDR2: MRHNA, SNTAGT. V lost 7 bases to trimming and J lost 4 bases, with 14 bases between them. The CDR3 loop spans 14 amino acids. CDR3 residues: CASNPAGEYNEQFF. The CDR3 DNA reads TGTGCCAGCAATCCAGCGGGCGAGTACAATGAGCAGTTCTTC.

Comments on this clone: The identical CDR3 is also encoded by other nucleotide sequences in the sample. The rearrangement joins TRBV15 to TRBJ1-3; D might be TRBD1 (5 bases). Germline V gene lookup returns CDR1 LNHNV and CDR2 YYDKDF (reference sequence). Trimming removed 0 bases at V and 0 bases at J, with 6 bases between. The CDR3 sequence is 15 residues long. This CDR3 reads CATSRDRGSGNTIYF. CDR3 coding DNA: TGTGCCACCAGCAGAGATAGGGGCTCTGGAAACACCATATATTTT. Full variable domain (remainder filled in from reference TRBV15 and TRBJ1-3): DAMVIQNPRYQVTQFGKPVTLSCSQTLNHNVMYWYQQKSSQAPKLLFHYYDKDFNNEADTPDNFQSRRPNTSFCFLDIRSPGLGDTAMYLCATSRDRGSGNTIYFGEGSWLTVV.

The chain carries TRBV30 and TRBJ1-3; TRBD1 agrees at 8 bases. CDR3 length: 15 residues. V was clipped by 5 bases and J by 0 bases; unmatched bases: 6. Per germline, CDR1 GTSNPN and CDR2 SVGIG (reference sequence). This CDR3 is CAWGTGQSSGNTIYF. The CDR3 bases are TGTGCCTGGGGGACAGGCCAAAGCTCTGGAAACACCATATATTTT.

The table lists this clone with a count of one. The chain couples TRBV5-1 to TRBJ2-1; 13 nucleotides line up with TRBD2. Germline V gene sequence: CDR1 SGHRS, CDR2 YFSETQ. The CDR3 contains 15 residues. V lost 0 bases, J lost 12 bases, and 6 bases stayed unmatched. CDR3 region: CASSLGWTSGSLQFF. The CDR3 DNA sequence: TGCGCCAGCAGCTTGGGATGGACTAGCGGGAGTTTGCAGTTCTTC.

The chain is built from TRBV28 and TRBJ1-6; D unclear. V was pared by 5 bases and J by 0 bases, with 5 bases between. The CDR3 has 14 amino acids. Germline V lookup: CDR1 MDHEN, CDR2 SYDVKM. CDR3 region: CASSPSSYNSPLHF. In nucleotides, the CDR3 is TGTGCCAGCAGTCCGAGCTCCTATAATTCACCCCTCCACTTT.

The rearrangement joins TRBV24-1 to TRBJ2-4, with 10 positions matching TRBD1. Germline values: CDR1 KGHDR, CDR2 SFDVKD. The V and J ends lost 4 bases and 8 bases, in that order; junction bases with no gene match: 4. The CDR3 is made up of 14 amino acids. CDR3 region: CATSDSGQGDIQYF. The CDR3 nucleotides read TGTGCCACCAGTGACTCAGGACAGGGGGACATTCAGTACTTC.

The chain's CDR3 is CASILRPSTSGGKPYNEQFF. As DNA, the CDR3 is TGTGCCAGCATCCTAAGGCCATCCACTAGCGGAGGGAAACCTTACAATGAGCAGTTCTTC. This chain connects TRBV27 to TRBJ2-1; 8 positions match TRBD2. Germline V gene data show CDR1 as MNHEY and CDR2 as SMNVEV (reference sequence). The trim removed 7 bases at V and 4 bases at J, leaving 24 bases unmatched. The CDR3 spans 20 residues.

V usage is TRBV9 and J usage is TRBJ2-2; a weak D match, TRBD1 (6 bases). V lost 3 bases and J lost 1, with 19 bases in between. Germline V gene lookup returns CDR1 SGDLS and CDR2 YYNGEE. The CDR3 totals 18 residues. The DNA of the CDR3 is TGTGCCAGCAGCGAGACCGCGACAGGTGCTTGGAACACCGGGGAGCTGTTTTTT. Encoded protein: CASSETATGAWNTGELFF.

The table lists this clone with a count of one. The chain carries TRBV24-1 and TRBJ1-1; 9 bases map to TRBD1. J was trimmed by 5 bases and V by 10 bases; bases with no gene match: 7. The CDR3 covers 13 residues. Germline V gene lookup returns CDR1 KGHDR and CDR2 SFDVKD. The CDR3 sequence: CATTGTGWTEAFF. CDR3 coding DNA: TGTGCCACAACTGGGACAGGGTGGACTGAAGCTTTCTTT.

J is TRBJ1-1 and V is TRBV27; 9 positions agree with TRBD1. This CDR3 spans 13 amino acids. Germline-derived CDR1 and CDR2 are MNHEY and SMNVEV (reference sequence). V lost 5 bases and J lost 7; bases outside the gene matches: 5. The CDR3 nucleotides are TGTGCCAGCAGTCCACAGGGGGCGGGTGAAGCTTTCTTT. Its protein is CASSPQGAGEAFF.

The chain has TRBV27 and TRBJ1-4; 10 bases map to TRBD1. Germline lookup yields CDR1 MNHEY and CDR2 SMNVEV (reference sequence). V shed 5 bases and J 8 bases; nucleotides not matched to a gene: 5. The CDR3 spans 14 residues. The CDR3 spells CASSPRTGGEKLFF. In nucleotides, the CDR3 is TGTGCCAGCAGTCCACGGACAGGGGGAGAAAAACTGTTTTTT.

V usage is TRBV27 and J usage is TRBJ2-2; TRBD2 matches 8 bases. Germline loops: CDR1 MNHEY, CDR2 SMNVEV (reference sequence). The length of the CDR3 is 16 residues. The J segment lost 7 bases and the V segment lost 3 bases, leaving 10 bases of the junction unmatched. CDR3 bases: TGTGCCAGCAGTTTGATCGGGGTAGCGGGAAGCGGGGAGCTGTTTTTT. Translation: CASSLIGVAGSGELFF.

The chain employs TRBV5-1 and TRBJ2-6; D perhaps matches TRBD1 (5 bases). Trimming removed 3 bases from V and 0 bases from J, with 7 bases in between. Looked up from germline, CDR1 is SGHRS and CDR2 is YFSETQ. The length of the CDR3 is 15 residues. The CDR3 sequence is CASSSGPSGANVLTF. The CDR3 DNA follows: TGCGCCAGCAGCTCAGGGCCCTCTGGGGCCAACGTCCTGACTTTC.

The chain carries TRBV27 and TRBJ2-5, with 14 bases identical to TRBD2. With V trimmed by 7 bases and J by 2 bases, 6 bases remained unmatched. This CDR3 is built from 16 residues. Germline V gene sequence: CDR1 MNHEY, CDR2 SMNVEV (reference sequence). Here the CDR3 reads CASTSGLAGGQETQYF. Written as DNA, the CDR3 is TGTGCCAGCACCTCAGGACTAGCGGGAGGTCAAGAGACCCAGTACTTC.

CDR3 DNA: TGTGCCAGCAGCGTTCCGGCGGGAGGTTTGGAGACCCAGTACTTC. This sequence encodes CASSVPAGGLETQYF. The chain couples TRBV9 to TRBJ2-5; TRBD2 matches at 8 bases. Germline values: CDR1 SGDLS, CDR2 YYNGEE. Unmatched junction bases numbered 8, after V lost 2 bases and J lost 5 bases. This CDR3 spans 15 amino acids.

Details on this clone: The germline gene is not matched at one end of the junction; a read error may be the cause. Within the sample, other DNA sequences also encode this same CDR3. V and J are TRBV18 and TRBJ2-6; D is perhaps TRBD1 (5 bases). The germline CDR1 and CDR2 sequences are KGHSH and LQKENI. This CDR3 is 17 amino acids long. In DNA, the CDR3 is TGTGCCAGCTCACCGGGATCTGGGGCCTCTGGAGCCAACGTCCTGACTTTC. Residues: CASSPGSGASGANVLTF.

The rearrangement links TRBV29-1 to TRBJ2-1, with 7 bases that match TRBD1. After removal of 6 bases from V and 2 bases from J, the junction contained 4 bases not matched to a gene. The CDR3 runs to 13 residues. CDR1 is SQVTM, CDR2 ANQGSEA, per germline. The CDR3 sequence is CSVGTATYNEQFF. The CDR3 DNA follows: TGCAGCGTCGGGACAGCGACCTACAATGAGCAGTTCTTC.

This clone occurred many times. The rearrangement uses TRBV19 and TRBJ1-5; TRBD1 might be the D (6 bases). Germline V gene lookup returns CDR1 LNHDA and CDR2 SQIVND (reference sequence). Trimming pared 7 bases from V and 3 bases from J, leaving 10 bases between. The length of the CDR3 is 13 residues. DNA of the CDR3: TGTGCCAGTATCTCAGGGGACAATCAGCCCCAGCATTTT. Translation gives CASISGDNQPQHF. The full variable domain, completed using reference TRBV19 and TRBJ1-5, is DGGITQSPKYLFRKEGQNVTLSCEQNLNHDAMYWYRQDPGQGLRLIYYSQIVNDFQKGDIAEGYSVSREKKESFPLTVTSAQKNPTAFYLCASISGDNQPQHFGDGTRLSIL.

This clone has more than one count but fewer than ten. The genes are TRBV9 and TRBJ1-6, with D perhaps TRBD1 (6 bases). Germline CDR1 SGDLS, CDR2 YYNGEE. The CDR3 covers 13 residues. Trimming took off 6 bases at V and 8 bases at J, with 12 bases between the two ends. The CDR3 nucleotides read TGTGCCAGCAACAGGGACCGGGATTCACCCCTCCACTTT. Translation: CASNRDRDSPLHF.